This TCR beta chain was identified during a study of blood T cell repertoires in COVID-19. Study in general: Sources were T cells, B-cell-depleted T cells, or PBMCs; the material itself was cDNA or gDNA.

TCRdb keeps only in-frame clones here, not all; method: immunoSEQ multiplex PCR. The sample includes some 97,000 clones, approximately 90% of them seen just once. The CDR3 sequence is 12 residues long. V was trimmed by 6 bases and J by 8 bases, leaving 11 bases between them. Per germline, CDR1 MNHEY and CDR2 SVGAGI. The source of this sequence is a man between 50 and 59 years old with acute or convalescent COVID-19. The sample consisted of peripheral blood. The genes are TRBV6-5 and TRBJ1-3; a possible D gene is TRBD1 (6 bases). CDR3 in amino acids: CASRNTGHTIYF. The CDR3 bases are TGTGCCAGCAGAAACACAGGGCACACCATATATTTT.